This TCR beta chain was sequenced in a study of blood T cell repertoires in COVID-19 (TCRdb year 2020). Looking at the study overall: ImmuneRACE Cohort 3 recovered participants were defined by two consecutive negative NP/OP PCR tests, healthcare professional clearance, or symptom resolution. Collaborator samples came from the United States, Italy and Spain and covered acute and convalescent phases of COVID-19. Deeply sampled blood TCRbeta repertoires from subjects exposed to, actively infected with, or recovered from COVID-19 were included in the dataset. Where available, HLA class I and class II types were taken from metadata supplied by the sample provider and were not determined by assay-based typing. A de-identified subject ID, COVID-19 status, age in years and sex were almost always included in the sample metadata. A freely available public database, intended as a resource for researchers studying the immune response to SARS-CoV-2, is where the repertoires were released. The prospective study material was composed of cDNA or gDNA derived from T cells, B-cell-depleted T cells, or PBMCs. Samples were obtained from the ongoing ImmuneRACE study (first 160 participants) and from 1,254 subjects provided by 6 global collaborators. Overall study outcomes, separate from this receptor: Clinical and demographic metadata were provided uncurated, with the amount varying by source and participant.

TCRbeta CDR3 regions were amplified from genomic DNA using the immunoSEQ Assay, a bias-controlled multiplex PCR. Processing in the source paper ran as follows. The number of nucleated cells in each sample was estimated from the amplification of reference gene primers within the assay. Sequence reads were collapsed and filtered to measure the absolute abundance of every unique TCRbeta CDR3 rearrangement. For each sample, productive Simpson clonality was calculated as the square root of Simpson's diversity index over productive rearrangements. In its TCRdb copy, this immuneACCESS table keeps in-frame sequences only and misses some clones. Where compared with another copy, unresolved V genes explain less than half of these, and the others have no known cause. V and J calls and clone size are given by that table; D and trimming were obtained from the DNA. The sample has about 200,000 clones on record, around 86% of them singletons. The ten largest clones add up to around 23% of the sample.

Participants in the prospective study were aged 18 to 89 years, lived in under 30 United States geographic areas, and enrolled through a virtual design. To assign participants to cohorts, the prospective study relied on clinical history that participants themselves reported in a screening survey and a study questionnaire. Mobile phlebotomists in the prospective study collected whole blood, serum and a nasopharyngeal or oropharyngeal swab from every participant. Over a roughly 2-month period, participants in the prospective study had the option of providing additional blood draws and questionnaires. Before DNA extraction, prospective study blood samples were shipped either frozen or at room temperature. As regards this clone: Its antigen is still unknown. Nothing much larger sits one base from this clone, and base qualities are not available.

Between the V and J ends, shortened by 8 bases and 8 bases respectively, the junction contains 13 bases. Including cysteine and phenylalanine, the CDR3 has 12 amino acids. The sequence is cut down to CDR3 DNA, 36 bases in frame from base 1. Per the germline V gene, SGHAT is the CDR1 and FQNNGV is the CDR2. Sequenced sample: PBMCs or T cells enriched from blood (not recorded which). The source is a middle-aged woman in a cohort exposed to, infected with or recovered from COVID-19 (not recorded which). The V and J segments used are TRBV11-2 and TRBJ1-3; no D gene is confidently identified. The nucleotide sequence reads TGTGCCAGCGGCCCCCCCGGGGACACCATATATTTT. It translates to CASGPPGDTIYF.